These T cell receptor beta chains were read from a single sample in a study of blood T cell repertoires in COVID-19. Only in-frame clones appear in the TCRdb table, and some are missing; sequencing was by immunoSEQ multiplex PCR. The repertoire holds some 160,000 clones, with roughly 85% as singletons. The material sequenced was PBMCs or T cells enriched from blood (not recorded which). The source of these receptors is an older woman in a cohort exposed to, infected with or recovered from COVID-19 (not recorded which). The CDR3 runs from the conserved cysteine through the conserved F or W. A D gene is named only where the DNA matches it firmly. Where a row states a size, it is once, few, many or the class of an expanded clone; other rows omit it.

abundance: -
len: 15
j_gene: TRBJ2-6
v_gene: TRBV27
d_gene: -
CDR3nt: TGTGCCAGCAGTTTATGGGGAGCCGGGGCCAACGTCCTGACTTTC
CDR3aa: CASSLWGAGANVLTF

abundance: -
len: 15
j_gene: TRBJ2-1
v_gene: TRBV7-8
d_gene: TRBD1
CDR3nt: TGTGCCAGCAGCTTTTACCGGGACAGGAACAATGAGCAGTTCTTC
CDR3aa: CASSFYRDRNNEQFF

abundance: -
len: 13
j_gene: TRBJ1-5
v_gene: TRBV9
d_gene: -
CDR3nt: TGTGCCAGCAGCGTAGAGGGCGGGCAGCCCCAGCATTTT
CDR3aa: CASSVEGGQPQHF

abundance: -
len: 15
j_gene: TRBJ2-5
v_gene: TRBV9
d_gene: TRBD2
CDR3nt: TGTGCCAGCAGCGTAGACGGGGGGACCCAAGAGACCCAGTACTTC
CDR3aa: CASSVDGGTQETQYF

abundance: few
len: 14
j_gene: TRBJ1-4
v_gene: TRBV4-3
d_gene: -
CDR3nt: TGCGCCAGCAGCCAAGTTACGCGTAGGACAGAACTGTTTTTT
CDR3aa: CASSQVTRRTELFF

abundance: few
len: 13
j_gene: TRBJ2-2
v_gene: TRBV11-2
d_gene: -
CDR3nt: TGTGCCAGCAGCTTAGAGACATCCGGGGAGCTGTTTTTT
CDR3aa: CASSLETSGELFF

abundance: few
len: 12
j_gene: TRBJ1-2
v_gene: TRBV27
d_gene: TRBD1
CDR3nt: TGTGCCAGCAGCCTAACAGGGGGCCGCTACACCTTC
CDR3aa: CASSLTGGRYTF

abundance: -
len: 14
j_gene: TRBJ2-7
v_gene: TRBV3-1/TRBV3-2
d_gene: -
CDR3nt: TGTGCCAGCAGCCCCCGACACCTCTCGCACGAGCAGTACTTC
CDR3aa: CASSPRHLSHEQYF

abundance: -
len: 15
j_gene: TRBJ1-1
v_gene: TRBV5-6
d_gene: TRBD1
CDR3nt: TGTGCCAGCAGCGTGTGGGACAGGGGGAACACTGAAGCTTTCTTT
CDR3aa: CASSVWDRGNTEAFF

abundance: -
len: 16
j_gene: TRBJ1-5
v_gene: TRBV28
d_gene: -
CDR3nt: TGTGCCAGCAGCACTAGCAAGCGGGGAAGCAATCAGCCCCAGCATTTT
CDR3aa: CASSTSKRGSNQPQHF

abundance: -
len: 16
j_gene: TRBJ2-7
v_gene: TRBV3-1/TRBV3-2
d_gene: TRBD2
CDR3nt: TGTGCCAGCAGCCAAGAGACAGCGGGAGGGCCTTACGAGCAGTACTTC
CDR3aa: CASSQETAGGPYEQYF

abundance: -
len: 14
j_gene: TRBJ2-3
v_gene: TRBV6-5
d_gene: -
CDR3nt: TGTGCCAGCAGTCCTTGGGGGGAGAGAGATACGCAGTATTTT
CDR3aa: CASSPWGERDTQYF

abundance: -
len: 17
j_gene: TRBJ1-4
v_gene: TRBV13
d_gene: -
CDR3nt: TGTGCCAGCAGCTCCGTCTCACTAGGTGGTGGTAATGAAAAACTGTTTTTT
CDR3aa: CASSSVSLGGGNEKLFF

abundance: -
len: 13
j_gene: TRBJ2-7
v_gene: TRBV25-1
d_gene: -
CDR3nt: TGTGCCAGCAGTGAATCGACTAATAACGAGCAGTACTTC
CDR3aa: CASSESTNNEQYF

abundance: -
len: 13
j_gene: TRBJ1-4
v_gene: TRBV6-5
d_gene: TRBD1
CDR3nt: TGTGCCAGCAGACAGGGGGCTAATGAAAAACTGTTTTTT
CDR3aa: CASRQGANEKLFF

abundance: -
len: 11
j_gene: TRBJ1-4
v_gene: TRBV2
d_gene: -
CDR3nt: TGTGCCAGCAGTGACGATGAAAAACTGTTTTTT
CDR3aa: CASSDDEKLFF

abundance: -
len: 11
j_gene: TRBJ2-3
v_gene: TRBV7-9
d_gene: -
CDR3nt: TGTGCCAGCATCACTACTAATACGCAGTATTTT
CDR3aa: CASITTNTQYF

abundance: -
len: 16
j_gene: TRBJ2-1
v_gene: TRBV3-1/TRBV3-2
d_gene: -
CDR3nt: TGTGCCAGCAGCCGTCGGGGGGCGGGAGTGATCAATGAGCAGTTCTTC
CDR3aa: CASSRRGAGVINEQFF

abundance: -
len: 12
j_gene: TRBJ1-2
v_gene: TRBV7-8
d_gene: -
CDR3nt: TGTGCCAGCAGCTTAGAAGGAGGTGGCTACACCTTC
CDR3aa: CASSLEGGGYTF

abundance: -
len: 14
j_gene: TRBJ2-5
v_gene: TRBV7-2
d_gene: -
CDR3nt: TGTGCCAGCAGCTTAGTTCGGGGGAGGGAGACCCAGTACTTC
CDR3aa: CASSLVRGRETQYF